The 29 T cell receptor beta chains given below trace back to one sample, sequenced in a study of blood T cells in healthy people across ages. Primed by a sample-barcoded 5' primer and a J-beta primer mix, a second PCR proceeded for about 7 to 12 cycles. Each CDR3 protein is one row after TCRdb ran MiXCR on the 5' RACE reads. The data contain roughly 730,000 distinct CDR3 sequences, just over 55% of them singletons. Sequencing input: blood. The receptors come from a man in his forties or fifties in good health.

This clonotype has a handful of counts. This chain uses TRBV7-2 with TRBJ1-1, with 8 bases aligning to TRBD1. This CDR3 region has 13 residues. V gave up 7 bases and J gave up 11 bases; unmatched junction bases: 12. Per the germline V gene, CDR1 is SGHTA and CDR2 is FQGNSA. CDR3 bases: TGTGCCAGCACCCAGGGGGCCAACAGGGATGCTTTCTTT. It specifies CASTQGANRDAFF.

This clonotype was counted between two and nine times. The chain recombines TRBV5-1 with TRBJ1-2, with D tentatively TRBD1 (6 bases). Trimming removed 3 bases at V and 6 bases at J, with 24 bases between. This CDR3 spans 17 amino acids. CDR1 is SGHRS and CDR2 is YFSETQ in the germline V gene. The CDR3 protein is CASSSNLRQAVTDGYTF. CDR3 nucleotide sequence: TGCGCCAGCAGCTCTAACCTTCGACAGGCTGTGACTGATGGCTACACCTTC.

In its sample, this clonotype was seen many times. The CDR3 loop is CASSLDRVETQYF. The DNA of the CDR3 is TGTGCCAGCAGCTTGGACAGGGTCGAGACCCAGTACTTC. The chain is built from TRBV5-6 and TRBJ2-5; maybe TRBD1 (6 bases). The CDR3 contains 13 residues. Trimming removed 0 bases from V and 5 bases from J, with 8 bases in between. Germline V CDR1 and CDR2: SGHDT, YYEEEE.

The chain couples TRBV7-3 to TRBJ1-1; unclear D gene. V was trimmed by 3 bases and J by 0 bases, leaving 20 bases between them. There are 18 residues in the CDR3. In germline, CDR1 is SGHTA, CDR2 FQGTGA. DNA of the CDR3: TGTGCCAGCAGCTTTTACCAGAGGCTCCCCGGGGTGAACACTGAAGCTTTCTTT. This encodes CASSFYQRLPGVNTEAFF.

This clonotype was detected once. The V call is TRBV6-2 or TRBV6-3, the J call TRBJ1-5; TRBD1 matches 7 bases. CDR1 and CDR2 (germline): MNHEY, SVGEGT. The CDR3 loop spans 16 amino acids. Germline trimming cut 6 bases from V and 5 bases from J; bases unmatched to any gene: 13. The CDR3 coding sequence is TGTGCCAGCAGAATATCTCCCGGGACAGTTTATCAGCCCCAGCATTTT. Its protein is CASRISPGTVYQPQHF.

This clonotype was seen ten or more times. The gene calls are TRBV7-3 and TRBJ2-3; TRBD1 matches at 10 bases. Germline V gene sequence: CDR1 SGHTA, CDR2 FQGTGA. Losses at the gene ends were 6 bases for V and 3 bases for J; bases not matched to a gene: 6. This CDR3 contains 15 residues. CDR3 coding DNA: TGTGCCAGCAGTTTGACAGGGGGCGGAACAGATACGCAGTATTTT. Amino acid sequence: CASSLTGGGTDTQYF. The variable domain in full, with the rest retrieved from reference TRBV7-3 and TRBJ2-3, is GAGVSQTPSNKVTEKGKYVELRCDPISGHTALYWYRQSLGQGPEFLIYFQGTGAADDSGLPNDRFFAVRPEGSVSTLKIQRTERGDSAVYLCASSLTGGGTDTQYFGPGTRLTVL.

The chain recombines TRBV29-1 with TRBJ2-1; no reliable D call. CDR3 length: 13 amino acids. The germline CDR1 and CDR2 sequences are SQVTM and ANQGSEA. Trimming took off 3 bases at V and 7 bases at J, with 13 bases between the two ends. The CDR3 sequence is CSVDLTVQNEQFF. Written as DNA, the CDR3 is TGCAGCGTTGATCTAACGGTCCAAAATGAGCAGTTCTTC.

The CDR3 DNA follows: TGTGCCAGCAGCTTAACGTTAGGCAGGAACACTGAAGCTTTCTTT. Encoded protein: CASSLTLGRNTEAFF. V usage is TRBV7-3 and J usage is TRBJ1-1; D ambiguous. The CDR3 length is 15 residues. CDR1 is SGHTA, CDR2 FQGTGA, per germline. V lost 0 bases and J lost 1, with 9 bases in between. The variable domain in full, with the rest retrieved from reference TRBV7-3 and TRBJ1-1, is GAGVSQTPSNKVTEKGKYVELRCDPISGHTALYWYRQSLGQGPEFLIYFQGTGAADDSGLPNDRFFAVRPEGSVSTLKIQRTERGDSAVYLCASSLTLGRNTEAFFGQGTRLTVV.

This clonotype showed up just a few times. The gene calls are TRBV7-2 and TRBJ2-7; a weak D match, TRBD1 (5 bases). The V gene's germline CDR1 is SGHTA and CDR2 FQGNSA. Trimming removed 8 bases from V and 10 bases from J, with 27 bases in between. The CDR3 extends over 15 amino acids. This CDR3 reads CASGSGAGRTSTQYF. CDR3 sequence (DNA): TGTGCCAGCGGGTCAGGAGCAGGGCGAACTTCCACCCAGTACTTC. Full variable domain (missing parts from reference TRBV7-2 and TRBJ2-7): GAGVSQSPSNKVTEKGKDVELRCDPISGHTALYWYRQSLGQGLEFLIYFQGNSAPDKSGLPSDRFSAERTGGSVSTLTIQRTQQEDSAVYLCASGSGAGRTSTQYFGPGTRLTVT.

This chain joins TRBV28 and TRBJ2-7, with D possibly TRBD1 on 5 matching bases. In germline, CDR1 is MDHEN, CDR2 SYDVKM. With 4 bases removed from V and 2 bases from J, the gap between germline ends came to 12 bases. There are 14 residues in the CDR3. The CDR3 reads CASSSDKLTYEQYF. Written as DNA, the CDR3 is TGTGCCAGCAGTTCGGACAAGCTTACCTACGAGCAGTACTTC.

The CDR3 DNA reads TGTGCCAGCAGCCTCGGACAAAAAGCTTTCTTT. Translation: CASSLGQKAFF. V usage is TRBV12-3 or TRBV12-4 and J usage is TRBJ1-1, with D possibly matching TRBD1 (5 bases). The ends were cut back, 6 bases at V and 9 bases at J, with 11 bases in the middle. The CDR3 length is 11 residues.

The rearrangement joins TRBV29-1 to TRBJ1-1; TRBD1 aligns across 7 bases. The trim removed 6 bases at V and 5 bases at J, leaving 21 bases unmatched. The CDR3 totals 17 residues. Germline V CDR1 and CDR2: SQVTM, ANQGSEA. CDR3 in amino acids: CSVTRLGQDHWETEAFF. CDR3 DNA sequence: TGCAGCGTCACTCGTCTAGGACAGGACCACTGGGAGACTGAAGCTTTCTTT.

The J gene is TRBJ2-3, the V gene TRBV3-1; tentatively, D is TRBD1 (5 bases). The CDR3 extends over 13 amino acids. In germline, CDR1 is LGHDT, CDR2 YNNKEL (reference sequence). V lost 2 bases, J lost 11 bases, and 14 bases lay in between. The CDR3 bases are TGTGCCAGCAGCCAACAGCAGGGTCGCGTGCAGTATTTT. It encodes CASSQQQGRVQYF.

The rearrangement uses TRBV27 and TRBJ2-1; TRBD2 matches 8 bases. The CDR3 is 15 residues long. With V trimmed by 1 base and J by 7 bases, 6 bases remained unmatched. Germline V gene sequence: CDR1 MNHEY, CDR2 SMNVEV (reference sequence). CDR3 residues: CASSLYPAGVNEQFF. The CDR3, as DNA: TGTGCCAGCAGTTTATATCCAGCGGGAGTGAATGAGCAGTTCTTC.

This chain uses TRBV7-2 with TRBJ1-2; TRBD1 aligns across 7 bases. Looked up from germline, CDR1 is SGHTA and CDR2 is FQGNSA. Germline trimming cut 4 bases from V and 5 bases from J; bases unmatched to any gene: 16. The CDR3 length is 17 residues. The CDR3 nucleotides read TGTGCCAGCAGCTCACGACAGGGAGTACGGATATATTATGGCTACACCTTC. Amino acid sequence: CASSSRQGVRIYYGYTF.

The chain employs TRBV29-1 and TRBJ1-2; 8 positions agree with TRBD1. The CDR3 sequence is 17 residues long. Trimming cost V 7 bases and J 4 bases; bases outside gene matches: 20. Germline V gene lookup returns CDR1 SQVTM and CDR2 ANQGSEA. DNA for the CDR3: TGCAGCGCCCCCGTCGCGGCCCGGACAGGGAACATCTATGGCTACACCTTC. Translation: CSAPVAARTGNIYGYTF.

The V and J genes are TRBV6-2 or TRBV6-3 and TRBJ2-1; a possible D gene is TRBD2 (6 bases). Trimming took off 5 bases at V and 6 bases at J, with 14 bases between the two ends. CDR3 length: 14 amino acids. Germline V lookup: CDR1 MNHEY, CDR2 SVGEGT. CDR3 DNA sequence: TGTGCCAGCAGTCCGGGACTGTTCAGCAATGAGCAGTTCTTC. It yields the protein CASSPGLFSNEQFF.

The chain employs TRBV7-9 and TRBJ2-7; 11 bases align to TRBD2. Germline trimming cut 5 bases from V and 3 bases from J; bases unmatched to any gene: 9. This CDR3 has 16 residues. The V gene's germline CDR1 is SEHNR and CDR2 FQNEAQ (reference sequence). The CDR3 region is CASSPRASGRFYEQYF. The CDR3 nucleotides are TGTGCCAGCAGCCCTAGGGCTAGCGGGAGGTTCTACGAGCAGTACTTC.

This clonotype was recorded once. The chain combines TRBV20-1 with TRBJ2-7; 13 positions agree with TRBD2. The J segment lost 7 bases and the V segment lost 4 bases, leaving 7 bases of the junction unmatched. CDR1 is DFQATT and CDR2 is SNEGSKA in the germline V gene (reference sequence). The CDR3 loop spans 14 amino acids. As DNA, the CDR3 is TGCAGTGCTAAGACTAGCGGGGGGTTGAATGAGCAGTACTTC. Amino acids: CSAKTSGGLNEQYF.

This clonotype was recorded only once. V usage is TRBV6-2 or TRBV6-3 and J usage is TRBJ1-5; D remains ambiguous. The CDR3 is 11 residues long. The V gene lost 2 bases and the J gene lost 10 bases, with 6 bases spanning the gap. From germline, CDR1 is MNHEY and CDR2 SVGEGT. The CDR3: CASSYPSPQHF. CDR3 sequence (DNA): TGTGCCAGCAGTTACCCGTCCCCCCAGCATTTT.

This clonotype appeared a few times. The chain recombines TRBV29-1 with TRBJ2-3, with D perhaps being TRBD1 or TRBD2 (5 bases each). The CDR3 runs to 14 residues. Germline loops: CDR1 SQVTM, CDR2 ANQGSEA. V shed 8 bases and J shed 4 bases, with 19 bases lying between them. The CDR3 protein is CSTTAASRPDTQYF. As DNA, the CDR3 is TGCAGCACGACAGCGGCCTCACGTCCAGATACGCAGTATTTT.

This clonotype appeared a few times. The chain combines TRBV29-1 with TRBJ2-2; tentatively, D is TRBD1 (6 bases). This CDR3 spans 13 amino acids. With 7 bases removed from V and 5 bases from J, the gap between germline ends came to 14 bases. The germline CDR1 and CDR2 sequences are SQVTM and ANQGSEA. CDR3: CSAVGQSTGELFF. The CDR3 nucleotides read TGCAGCGCCGTCGGACAGTCAACCGGGGAGCTGTTTTTT.

The chain links TRBV25-1 to TRBJ2-7; 9 bases line up with TRBD2. CDR1 MGHDK and CDR2 SYGVNS come from the germline V gene. V shed 3 bases and J 7 bases; nucleotides not matched to a gene: 7. This CDR3 has 14 residues. CDR3 amino acids: CASSELAGYNEQYF. The CDR3 coding sequence is TGTGCCAGCAGTGAGCTAGCGGGATACAATGAGCAGTACTTC.

This chain joins TRBV29-1 and TRBJ2-6; 8 bases fit TRBD1. The junction had 4 bases not matched to a gene; V was cut back by 3 bases and J by 0 bases. The CDR3 loop spans 16 amino acids. The germline V gene encodes CDR1 SQVTM and CDR2 ANQGSEA. In nucleotides, the CDR3 is TGCAGCGTTGAGGGGACAGGAAACTCTGGGGCCAACGTCCTGACTTTC. It specifies CSVEGTGNSGANVLTF.

This clonotype was recorded a few times. This chain uses TRBV20-1 with TRBJ2-7; D is possibly TRBD1 or TRBD2 (5 bases each). The CDR3 runs to 15 residues. The germline CDR1 and CDR2 sequences are DFQATT and SNEGSKA (reference sequence). The germline V and J ends were trimmed by 1 base and 0 bases, with 13 bases remaining between them. As DNA, the CDR3 is TGCAGTGCTAGAGGAGGGCAGGGCCTCTCCTACGAGCAGTACTTC. As protein: CSARGGQGLSYEQYF.

This chain joins TRBV7-6 and TRBJ1-5; D ambiguous. With 0 bases removed from V and 3 bases from J, the gap between germline ends came to 6 bases. The CDR3 has 14 amino acids. Germline CDR1 and CDR2: SGHVS and FNYEAQ. In DNA, the CDR3 is TGTGCCAGCAGCTTAGCGGAGAACAATCAGCCCCAGCATTTT. It yields the protein CASSLAENNQPQHF.

The chain joins TRBV7-6 to TRBJ2-3; D gene uncertain. V lost 1 base to trimming and J lost 2 bases, with 10 bases between them. This CDR3 has 15 residues. Looked up from germline, CDR1 is SGHVS and CDR2 is FNYEAQ. In DNA form, the CDR3 reads TGTGCCAGCAGCTTAGAGGCCATTCCCACAGATACGCAGTATTTT. Translation gives CASSLEAIPTDTQYF.

The chain uses TRBV18 and TRBJ1-2, with 9 bases aligning to TRBD1. The CDR3 contains 14 residues. Trimming took 6 bases from V and 8 from J; bases not matched to a gene: 10. In germline, CDR1 is KGHSH, CDR2 LQKENI. The CDR3 DNA reads as TGTGCCAGCTCGCCCGGGACAGGGACGTTCGGCTACACCTTC. This encodes CASSPGTGTFGYTF.

The chain uses TRBV14 and TRBJ2-6; the D is unclear. This CDR3 is 15 amino acids long. CDR1 and CDR2 (germline): SGHDN, FVKESK. Deletions cut 5 bases from V and 1 base from J, with 9 bases between. The chain's CDR3 is CASSDVLSGANVLTF. The DNA for the CDR3 is TGTGCCAGCAGCGACGTCTTATCTGGGGCCAACGTCCTGACTTTC.